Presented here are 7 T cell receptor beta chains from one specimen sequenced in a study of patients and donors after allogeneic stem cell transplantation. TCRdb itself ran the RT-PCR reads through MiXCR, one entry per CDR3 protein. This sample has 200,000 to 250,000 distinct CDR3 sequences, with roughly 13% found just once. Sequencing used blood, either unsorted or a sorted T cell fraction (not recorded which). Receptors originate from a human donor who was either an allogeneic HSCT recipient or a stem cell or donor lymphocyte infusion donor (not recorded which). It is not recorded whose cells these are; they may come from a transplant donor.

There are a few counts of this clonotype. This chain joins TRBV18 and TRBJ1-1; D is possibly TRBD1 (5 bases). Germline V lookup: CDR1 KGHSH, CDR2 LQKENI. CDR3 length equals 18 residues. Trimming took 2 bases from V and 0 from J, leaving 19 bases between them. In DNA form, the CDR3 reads TGTGCCAGCTCACCAAAATCTCTCGGGGGGGACCTGAACACTGAAGCTTTCTTT. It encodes CASSPKSLGGDLNTEAFF. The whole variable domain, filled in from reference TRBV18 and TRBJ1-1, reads NAGVMQNPRHLVRRRGQEARLRCSPMKGHSHVYWYRQLPEEGLKFMVYLQKENIIDESGMPKERFSAEFPKEGPSILRIQQVVRGDSAAYFCASSPKSLGGDLNTEAFFGQGTRLTVV.

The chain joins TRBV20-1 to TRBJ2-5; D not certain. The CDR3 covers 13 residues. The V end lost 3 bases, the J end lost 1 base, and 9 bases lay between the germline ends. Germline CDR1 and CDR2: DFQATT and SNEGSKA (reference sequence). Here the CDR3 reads CSARSSAQETQYF. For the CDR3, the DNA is TGCAGTGCTAGGTCGTCAGCCCAAGAGACCCAGTACTTC.

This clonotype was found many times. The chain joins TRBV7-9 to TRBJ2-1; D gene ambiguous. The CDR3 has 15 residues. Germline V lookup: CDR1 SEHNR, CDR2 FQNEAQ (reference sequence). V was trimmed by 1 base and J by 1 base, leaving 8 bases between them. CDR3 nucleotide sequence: TGTGCCAGCAGCTTAGGAGATTGGTCCTACAATGAGCAGTTCTTC. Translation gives CASSLGDWSYNEQFF.

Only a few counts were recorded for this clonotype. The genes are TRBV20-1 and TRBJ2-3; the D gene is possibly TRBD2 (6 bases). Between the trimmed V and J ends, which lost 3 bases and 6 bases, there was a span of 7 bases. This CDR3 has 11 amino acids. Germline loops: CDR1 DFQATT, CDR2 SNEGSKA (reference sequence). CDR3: CSASGGDTQYF. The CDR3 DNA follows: TGCAGTGCTAGTGGGGGGGATACGCAGTATTTT.

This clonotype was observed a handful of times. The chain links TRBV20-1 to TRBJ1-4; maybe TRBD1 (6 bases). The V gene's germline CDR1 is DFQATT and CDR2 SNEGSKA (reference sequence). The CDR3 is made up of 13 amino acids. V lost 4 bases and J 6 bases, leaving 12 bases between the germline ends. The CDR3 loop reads CSAKGDGDEKLFF. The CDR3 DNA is TGCAGTGCTAAGGGGGATGGAGATGAAAAACTGTTTTTT.

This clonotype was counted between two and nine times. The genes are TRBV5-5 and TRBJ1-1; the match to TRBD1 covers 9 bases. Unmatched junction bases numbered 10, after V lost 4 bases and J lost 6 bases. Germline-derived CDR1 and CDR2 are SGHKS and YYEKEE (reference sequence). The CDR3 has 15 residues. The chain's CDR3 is CASSLAGTGNPEAFF. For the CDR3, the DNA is TGTGCCAGCAGCCTTGCTGGGACAGGGAATCCTGAAGCTTTCTTT.

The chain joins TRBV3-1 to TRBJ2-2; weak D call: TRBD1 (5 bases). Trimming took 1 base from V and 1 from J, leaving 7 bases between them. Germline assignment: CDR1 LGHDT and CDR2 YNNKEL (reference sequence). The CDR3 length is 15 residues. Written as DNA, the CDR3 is TGTGCCAGCAGCCAAGTCGACAGGAACACCGGGGAGCTGTTTTTT. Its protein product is CASSQVDRNTGELFF. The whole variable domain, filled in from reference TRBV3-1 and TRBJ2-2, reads DTAVSQTPKYLVTQMGNDKSIKCEQNLGHDTMYWYKQDSKKFLKIMFSYNNKELIINETVPNRFSPKSPDKAHLNLHINSLELGDSAVYFCASSQVDRNTGELFFGEGSRLTVL.